These 10 T cell receptor beta chains were all obtained from the same sample, sequenced in a study of cytomegalovirus exposure and HLA in healthy donors. Both 60 Vbeta primers and 13 Jbeta primers went into the PCR. Sequencing used immunoSEQ multiplex PCR; TCRdb keeps in-frame clones, though not all of them. The sample gives 150,000 to 200,000 clones, 65% to 80% of which show up once; 3% to 3.5% is in the top ten. Sequenced: PBMCs. These receptors originate from a male donor in good health and CMV-seronegative.

The chain employs TRBV7-2 and TRBJ2-7, with TRBD1 as a possible D gene (6 bases). With 5 bases removed from V and 0 bases from J, the gap between germline ends came to 11 bases. Germline V gene lookup returns CDR1 SGHTA and CDR2 FQGNSA. This CDR3 comprises 14 residues. The CDR3 is CASSGQGSSYEQYF. For the CDR3, the DNA is TGTGCCAGCAGCGGCCAGGGGAGCTCCTACGAGCAGTACTTC.

This clone was observed a handful of times. The chain links TRBV5-1 to TRBJ2-1; D perhaps matches TRBD2 (5 bases). Trimming removed 0 bases from V and 0 bases from J, with 13 bases in between. The length of the CDR3 is 17 residues. Germline assignment: CDR1 SGHRS and CDR2 YFSETQ. The CDR3 DNA sequence: TGCGCCAGCAGCTTGGCCTGGAGCGGTTCCTCCTACAATGAGCAGTTCTTC. It is translated as CASSLAWSGSSYNEQFF. Variable domain in full (rest from reference TRBV5-1 and TRBJ2-1): KAGVTQTPRYLIKTRGQQVTLSCSPISGHRSVSWYQQTPGQGLQFLFEYFSETQRNKGNFPGRFSGRQFSNSRSEMNVSTLELGDSALYLCASSLAWSGSSYNEQFFGPGTRLTVL.

The chain combines TRBV28 with TRBJ1-5; weak D call: TRBD1 (5 bases). CDR3 length equals 13 residues. The germline V gene has CDR1 MDHEN and CDR2 SYDVKM. The V end lost 6 bases, the J end lost 6 bases, and 12 bases lay between the germline ends. The CDR3 bases are TGTGCCAGCAGACGTATCCAGGGTCAGCCCCAGCATTTT. Translated, it gives CASRRIQGQPQHF.

This chain joins TRBV28 and TRBJ1-6; 10 bases agree with TRBD1. With V trimmed by 8 bases and J by 10 bases, 11 bases remained unmatched. The V gene's germline CDR1 is MDHEN and CDR2 SYDVKM. The CDR3 runs 15 residues. The DNA for the CDR3 is TGTGCCAGCGGAAATTCCGGGACAGGGGAATCACCCCTCCACTTT. It yields the protein CASGNSGTGESPLHF. Combining the CDR3 with reference TRBV28 and TRBJ1-6 gives the whole variable domain DVKVTQSSRYLVKRTGEKVFLECVQDMDHENMFWYRQDPGLGLRLIYFSYDVKMKEKGDIPEGYSVSREKKERFSLILESASTNQTSMYLCASGNSGTGESPLHFGNGTRLTVT.

This chain links TRBV5-4 with TRBJ2-2; a weak D match, TRBD2 (5 bases). V lost 5 bases and J 13 bases, leaving 18 bases between the germline ends. This CDR3 has 13 residues. Germline-derived CDR1 and CDR2 are SGHNT and YYREEE (reference sequence). The CDR3 protein is CASRSDLRSLLFF. In nucleotides, the CDR3 is TGTGCCAGCAGGTCGGACTTACGATCTCTGCTGTTTTTT.

This chain connects TRBV4-3 to TRBJ2-7, with a tentative D call TRBD2 (5 bases). Trimming removed 5 bases from V and 3 bases from J, with 11 bases in between. Looked up from germline, CDR1 is LGHNA and CDR2 is YSLEER. The CDR3 sequence is 13 residues long. The CDR3, as DNA: TGCGCCAGCAGCTCCAGTCGGGGCTACGAGCAGTACTTC. Translating gives CASSSSRGYEQYF.

The CDR3 is CASSAGTGPTRTEAFF. CDR3 sequence (DNA): TGTGCCAGTAGTGCAGGAACAGGGCCAACCCGCACTGAAGCTTTCTTT. V gene TRBV19 combines with J gene TRBJ1-1; D is possibly TRBD1 (6 bases). The CDR3 spans 16 residues. V was clipped by 5 bases and J by 4 bases, with 20 bases between them. Germline V lookup: CDR1 LNHDA, CDR2 SQIVND (reference sequence).

The chain has TRBV29-1 and TRBJ2-1; a weak D match, TRBD2 (5 bases). Per germline, CDR1 SQVTM and CDR2 ANQGSEA. The V gene lost 4 bases and the J gene lost 2 bases, with 12 bases spanning the gap. The length of the CDR3 is 14 residues. The CDR3 spells CSVVWLAPYNEQFF. CDR3 DNA: TGCAGCGTTGTTTGGCTAGCACCCTACAATGAGCAGTTCTTC.

The V call is TRBV7-9, the J call TRBJ2-1, with D hard to call. Germline values: CDR1 SEHNR, CDR2 FQNEAQ (reference sequence). The CDR3 runs to 16 residues. The germline V and J ends were trimmed by 1 base and 0 bases, with 10 bases remaining between them. CDR3: CASSLGSAVSYNEQFF. The CDR3 DNA reads TGTGCCAGCAGCTTAGGGAGCGCGGTCTCCTACAATGAGCAGTTCTTC.

Concerning this clone itself: Compared with germline, one end of the junction differs, possibly owing to a read error. This sequence joins TRBV28 and TRBJ1-1; 7 nucleotides align to TRBD1. In germline, CDR1 is MDHEN, CDR2 SYDVKM. This CDR3 spans 19 amino acids. CDR3 loop: CACSGGAGGTVRGNTEAFF. CDR3 nucleotide sequence: TGTGCCTGCAGCGGGGGGGCAGGGGGAACAGTCAGGGGGAACACTGAAGCTTTCTTT.